This T cell receptor (beta chain) was observed in a study of a mutant IDH1 vaccine in newly diagnosed glioma (dated by TCRdb to the early 2020s). With respect to the entire study: Eight vaccinations were administered to patients in weeks 1, 3, 5, 7, 11, 15, 19 and 23, corresponding to visits V03 through V10. Peripheral blood samples were drawn at six visits, namely V03 (baseline), V05, V07, V10, V12 and V13. Of the 30 to 35 patients who were treated, about 62% were male and roughly 38% were female, and the mean age was about 40 years. For exploratory analyses, about two dozen treated patients had longitudinal TCRB deep sequencing done wherever samples were available. Prior to enrollment, standard therapy consisting of radiotherapy alone, temozolomide alone, or radiochemotherapy with temozolomide had been administered to patients, with the combination being received by most patients. In the chemotherapy-containing groups, vaccination started alongside temozolomide cycles, whereas in patients who had radiotherapy alone it started 4-6 weeks after radiotherapy. General conclusions and limits of the study: Availability determined which PBMC samples were chosen for TCRB deep sequencing. It was noted by the authors that analyses of patient blood samples could not be reproduced owing to sample limitations. Across multiple MHC alleles, vaccine-induced immune responses were seen in 93.3% of patients. Changes in the top peripheral T cell clonotypes picked up by TCRB sequencing did not appear to be linked to pseudoprogression.

Only a few counts were recorded for this clone. Its antigen remains undetermined. Base qualities are not recorded, but no much larger clone differs from it by a single base. Sample time point, as interpreted from the label and publication: week 5, during vaccination. Each vaccine dose was 300 ug of a 20-mer mutant IDH1 peptide in Montanide, given subcutaneously with topical imiquimod. All donors had newly diagnosed IDH1-mutant astrocytomas of WHO grade 3 or 4 that showed loss of nuclear ATRX. The samples were drawn from NOA16, a multicentre, single-arm, open-label phase I trial in Germany that tested a mutant IDH1 peptide vaccine in humans for the first time. Genomic DNA for TCRB sequencing was extracted from EDTA blood using the DNeasy Blood and Tissue Kit. Receptor amplification or capture employed the immunoSEQ multiplex PCR assay. Rearranged TCR beta chain sequences were amplified using the hsTCRB Kit according to the manufacturer's protocol. TCRB libraries were sequenced on an Illumina MiSeq. The study's processing was this. Demultiplexing, trimming and gene mapping were performed with the kit vendor's proprietary platform. Not all clones reach the TCRdb copy of this immuneACCESS table, which keeps in-frame sequences only. Checked studies attribute under half of the gap to unresolved V genes and leave the rest unexplained. V, J and clone size derive from that table, while D and trimming were established from the DNA sequence. The sample yields around 50,000 clones; more than 80% were counted once. The ten largest clones add up to about 4.6% of the sample.

Looking up the germline V gene (reference sequence) yields CDR1 LNHNV and CDR2 YYDKDF. The junction carries 7 bases between V and J, which are trimmed by 5 bases and 0 bases respectively. Including the terminal cysteine and phenylalanine, the CDR3 comprises 13 residues. Here the CDR3 DNA is all that survives: 39 bases in frame from base 1. The sequence is built from TRBV15 and TRBJ1-1, and perhaps TRBD1 as D gene, on 6 matching bases. This specimen was PBMCs, taken from a glioma patient whose treatment included an IDH1 peptide vaccine. The clonotype was recovered from a woman aged 40 to 55 with glioma. The DNA sequence follows: TGTGCCACCAGCCAGGGGATGAACACTGAAGCTTTCTTT. The encoded protein is CATSQGMNTEAFF.